This TCR beta chain was sequenced in a study of blood T cell repertoires in COVID-19. Study context: Samples taken during acute and convalescent COVID-19 were collected in the United States, Italy and Spain. Sample material is recorded as cDNA or gDNA derived from T cells, B-cell-depleted T cells, or PBMCs.

Authors' analysis steps: By means of reference gene primer amplification, nucleated cell counts were estimated. Profiling relied on immunoSEQ multiplex PCR, and the TCRdb table lists in-frame clones only, not all of them. That table gives V, J and clone size, and the DNA gave D and trimming. Of fewer than 250,000 clones listed, 70% to 90% were seen once; the top ten hold over 2.5%. Looked up from germline, CDR1 is SGHRS and CDR2 is YFSETQ. V shed 0 bases and J shed 2 bases, with 9 bases lying between them. The CDR3 is made up of 15 amino acids. This clone was recorded only once. This chain links TRBV5-1 with TRBJ1-3; possibly TRBD1 for D (5 bases). Material for sequencing was peripheral blood. This clonotype was obtained from a man aged 55-75 years with acute or convalescent COVID-19. The CDR3 reads CASSLASGPGNTIYF. The DNA for the CDR3 is TGCGCCAGCAGCTTGGCCTCAGGGCCTGGAAACACCATATATTTT.